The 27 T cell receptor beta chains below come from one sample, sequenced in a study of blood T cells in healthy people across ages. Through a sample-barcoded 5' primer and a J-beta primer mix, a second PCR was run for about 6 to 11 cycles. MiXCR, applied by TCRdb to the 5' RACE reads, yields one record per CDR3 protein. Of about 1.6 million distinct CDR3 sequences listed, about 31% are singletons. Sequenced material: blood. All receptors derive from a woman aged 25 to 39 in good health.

As DNA, the CDR3 is TGTGCCAGCAGCCAAGATCAAGGCACCAACTACGAGCAGTACTTC. The encoded protein is CASSQDQGTNYEQYF. V and J are TRBV4-2 and TRBJ2-7; D uncertain. The germline V gene has CDR1 LGHNA and CDR2 YNFKEQ. The CDR3 loop spans 15 amino acids. The V gene lost 0 bases and the J gene lost 3 bases, with 12 bases spanning the gap.

Written as DNA, the CDR3 is TGTGCCAGCAGTTACTCGGGCCAGCTATGCTACGAGCAGTACTTC. Translation: CASSYSGQLCYEQYF. This sequence joins TRBV6-2 or TRBV6-3 and TRBJ2-7; D call uncertain. The V gene lost 0 bases and the J gene lost 3 bases, with 12 bases spanning the gap. CDR3 length: 15 residues. CDR1 and CDR2 (germline): MNHEY, SVGEGT.

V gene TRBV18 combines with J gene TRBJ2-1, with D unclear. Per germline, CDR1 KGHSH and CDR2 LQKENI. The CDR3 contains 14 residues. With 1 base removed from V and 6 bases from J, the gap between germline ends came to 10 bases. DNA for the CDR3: TGTGCCAGCTCACCACTGTACAGTTCCAATGAGCAGTTCTTC. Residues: CASSPLYSSNEQFF.

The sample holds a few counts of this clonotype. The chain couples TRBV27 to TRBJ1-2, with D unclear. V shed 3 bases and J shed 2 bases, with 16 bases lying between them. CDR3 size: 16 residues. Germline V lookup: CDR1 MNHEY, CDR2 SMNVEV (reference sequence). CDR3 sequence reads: CASSFAGGVGNYGYTF. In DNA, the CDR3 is TGTGCCAGCAGTTTCGCCGGCGGGGTAGGGAACTATGGCTACACCTTC.

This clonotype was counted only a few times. The CDR3 here is CASSTDRVNQPQHF. CDR3 in DNA: TGTGCCAGCAGCACAGACAGGGTCAATCAGCCCCAGCATTTT. The J gene is TRBJ1-5, the V gene TRBV12-3 or TRBV12-4; 7 nucleotides agree with TRBD1. The CDR3 covers 14 residues. V shed 6 bases and J 3 bases; nucleotides not matched to a gene: 5.

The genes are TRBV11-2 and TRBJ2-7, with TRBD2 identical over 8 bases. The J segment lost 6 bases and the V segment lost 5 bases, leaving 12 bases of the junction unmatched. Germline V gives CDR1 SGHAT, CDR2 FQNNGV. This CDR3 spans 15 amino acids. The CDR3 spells CASSPPGLVRGEQYF. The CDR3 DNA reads TGTGCCAGCAGCCCACCGGGACTAGTGCGTGGCGAGCAGTACTTC.

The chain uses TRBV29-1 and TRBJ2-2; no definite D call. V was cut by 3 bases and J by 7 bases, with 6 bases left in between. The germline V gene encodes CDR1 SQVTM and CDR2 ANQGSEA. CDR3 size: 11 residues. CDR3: CSVDGGGELFF. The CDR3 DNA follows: TGCAGCGTTGATGGCGGCGGGGAGCTGTTTTTT.

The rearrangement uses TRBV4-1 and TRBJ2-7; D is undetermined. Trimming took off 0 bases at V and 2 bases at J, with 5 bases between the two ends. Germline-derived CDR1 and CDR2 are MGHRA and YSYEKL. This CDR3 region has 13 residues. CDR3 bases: TGCGCCAGCAGCCAAGATTACCCCTACGAGCAGTACTTC. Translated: CASSQDYPYEQYF.

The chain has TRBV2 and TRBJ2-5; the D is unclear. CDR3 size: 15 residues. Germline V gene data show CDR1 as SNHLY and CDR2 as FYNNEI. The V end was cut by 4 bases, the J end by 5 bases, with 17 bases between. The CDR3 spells CASSGNSPAWETQYF. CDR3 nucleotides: TGTGCCAGCAGTGGCAACTCCCCGGCTTGGGAGACCCAGTACTTC.

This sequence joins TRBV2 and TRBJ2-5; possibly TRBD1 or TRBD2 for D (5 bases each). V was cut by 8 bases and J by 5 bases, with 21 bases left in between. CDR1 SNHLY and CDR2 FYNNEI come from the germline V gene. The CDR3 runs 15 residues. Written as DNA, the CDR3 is TGTGCCAGCGTCCGGGACGGAGAAGGGAGCGAGACCCAGTACTTC. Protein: CASVRDGEGSETQYF. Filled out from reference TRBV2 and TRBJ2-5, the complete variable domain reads EPEVTQTPSHQVTQMGQEVILRCVPISNHLYFYWYRQILGQKVEFLVSFYNNEISEKSEIFDDQFSVERPDGSNFTLKIRSTKLEDSAMYFCASVRDGEGSETQYFGPGTRLLVL.

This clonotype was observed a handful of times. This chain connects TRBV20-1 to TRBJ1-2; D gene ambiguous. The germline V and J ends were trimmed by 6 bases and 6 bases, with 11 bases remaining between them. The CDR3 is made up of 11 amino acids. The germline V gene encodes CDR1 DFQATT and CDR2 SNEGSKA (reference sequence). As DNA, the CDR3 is TGCAGTGCCACGAGGAGAGATGGCTACACCTTC. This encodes CSATRRDGYTF.

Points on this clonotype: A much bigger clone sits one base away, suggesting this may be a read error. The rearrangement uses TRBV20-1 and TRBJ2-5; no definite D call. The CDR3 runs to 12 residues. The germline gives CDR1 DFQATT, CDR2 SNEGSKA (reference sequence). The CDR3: CSVYQPGGEQHF. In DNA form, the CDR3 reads TGCAGTGTTTACCAGCCGGGTGGCGAGCAGCACTTC.

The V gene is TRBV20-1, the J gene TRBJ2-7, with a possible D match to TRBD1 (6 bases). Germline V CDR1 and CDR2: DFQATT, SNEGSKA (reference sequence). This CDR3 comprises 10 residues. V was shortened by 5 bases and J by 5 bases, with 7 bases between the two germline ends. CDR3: CSAHRDEQYF. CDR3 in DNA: TGCAGTGCTCACAGGGACGAGCAGTACTTC.

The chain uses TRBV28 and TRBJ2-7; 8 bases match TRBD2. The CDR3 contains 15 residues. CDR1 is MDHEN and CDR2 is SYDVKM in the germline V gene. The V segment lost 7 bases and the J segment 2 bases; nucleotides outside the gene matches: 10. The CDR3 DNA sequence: TGTGCCAGCAATCCGCCCGGCGGGAGGACCTACGAGCAGTACTTC. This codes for CASNPPGGRTYEQYF.

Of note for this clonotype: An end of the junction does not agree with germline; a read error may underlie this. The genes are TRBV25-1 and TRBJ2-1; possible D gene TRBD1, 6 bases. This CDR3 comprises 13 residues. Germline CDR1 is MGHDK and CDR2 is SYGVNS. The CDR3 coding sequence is TGTGCCAGCAGGGAATGGGGACAAAATGAGCAGTTCTTC. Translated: CASREWGQNEQFF. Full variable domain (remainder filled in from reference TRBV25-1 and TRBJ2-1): EADIYQTPRYLVIGTGKKITLECSQTMGHDKMYWYQQDPGMELHLIHYSYGVNSTEKGDLSSESTVSRIRTEHFPLTLESARPSHTSQYLCASREWGQNEQFFGPGTRLTVL.

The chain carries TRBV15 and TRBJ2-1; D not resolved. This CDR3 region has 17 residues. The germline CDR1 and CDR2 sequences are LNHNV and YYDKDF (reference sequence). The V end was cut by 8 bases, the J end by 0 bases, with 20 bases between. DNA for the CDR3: TGTGCCACCGGCACCCCCGAAAGGGCAAGCTCCTACAATGAGCAGTTCTTC. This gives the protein CATGTPERASSYNEQFF.

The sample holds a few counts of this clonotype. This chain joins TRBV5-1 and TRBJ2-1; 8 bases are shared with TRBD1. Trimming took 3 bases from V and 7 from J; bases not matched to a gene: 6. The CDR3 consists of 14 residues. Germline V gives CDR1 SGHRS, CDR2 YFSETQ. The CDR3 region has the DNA TGCGCCAGCAGCTATGGACAGGGTCTAAATGAGCAGTTCTTC. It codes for CASSYGQGLNEQFF.

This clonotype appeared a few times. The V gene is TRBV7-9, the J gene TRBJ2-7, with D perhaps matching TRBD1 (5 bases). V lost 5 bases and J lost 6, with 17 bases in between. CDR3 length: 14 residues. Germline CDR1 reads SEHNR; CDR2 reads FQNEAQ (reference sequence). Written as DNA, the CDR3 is TGTGCCAGCAGCATAACGTACAGTACAGGCGAGCAGTACTTC. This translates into CASSITYSTGEQYF.

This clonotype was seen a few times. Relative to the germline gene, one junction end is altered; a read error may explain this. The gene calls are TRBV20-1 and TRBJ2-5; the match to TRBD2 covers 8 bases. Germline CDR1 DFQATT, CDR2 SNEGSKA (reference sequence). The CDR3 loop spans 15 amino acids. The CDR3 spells CSACLTGGPGEAQYF. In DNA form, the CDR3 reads TGCAGTGCTTGTTTGACGGGAGGGCCGGGAGAGGCCCAGTACTTC.

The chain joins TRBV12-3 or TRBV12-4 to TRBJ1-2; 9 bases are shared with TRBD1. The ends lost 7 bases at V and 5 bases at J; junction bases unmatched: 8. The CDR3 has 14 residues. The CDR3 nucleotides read TGTGCCAGCAAAACAGGGGGCGCAGGGTATGGCTACACCTTC. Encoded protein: CASKTGGAGYGYTF.

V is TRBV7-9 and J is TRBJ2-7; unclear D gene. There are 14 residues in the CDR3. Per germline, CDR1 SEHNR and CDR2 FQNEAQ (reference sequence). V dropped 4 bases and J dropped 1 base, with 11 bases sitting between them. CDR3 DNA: TGTGCCAGCAGCTGTGGACCGACTTCCTACGAGCAGTACTTC. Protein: CASSCGPTSYEQYF.

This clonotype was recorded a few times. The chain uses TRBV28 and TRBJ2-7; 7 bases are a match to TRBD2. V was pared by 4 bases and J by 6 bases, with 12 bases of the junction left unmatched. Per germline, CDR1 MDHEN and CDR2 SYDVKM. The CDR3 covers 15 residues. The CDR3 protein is CASSSRLAGYVEQYF. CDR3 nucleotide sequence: TGTGCCAGCAGTTCCAGACTAGCTGGGTATGTCGAGCAGTACTTC.

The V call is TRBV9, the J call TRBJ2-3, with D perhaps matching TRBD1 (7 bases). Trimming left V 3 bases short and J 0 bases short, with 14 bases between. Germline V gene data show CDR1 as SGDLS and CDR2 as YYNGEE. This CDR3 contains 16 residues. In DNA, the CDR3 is TGTGCCAGCAGCGCGGGGGACAGAGCTAGCACAGATACGCAGTATTTT. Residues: CASSAGDRASTDTQYF.

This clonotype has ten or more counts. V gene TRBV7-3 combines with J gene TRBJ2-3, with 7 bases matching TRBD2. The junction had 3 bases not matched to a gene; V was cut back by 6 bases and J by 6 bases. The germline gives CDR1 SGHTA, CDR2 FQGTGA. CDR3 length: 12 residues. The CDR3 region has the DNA TGTGCCAGCAGTCGTAGCGGGGATACGCAGTATTTT. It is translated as CASSRSGDTQYF.

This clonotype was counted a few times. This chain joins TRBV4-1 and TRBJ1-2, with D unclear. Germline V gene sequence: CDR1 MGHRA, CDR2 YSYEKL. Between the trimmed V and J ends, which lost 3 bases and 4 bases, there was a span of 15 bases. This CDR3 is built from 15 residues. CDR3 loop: CASSQTTVSSYGYTF. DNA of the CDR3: TGCGCCAGCAGCCAGACAACAGTTTCTTCCTATGGCTACACCTTC.

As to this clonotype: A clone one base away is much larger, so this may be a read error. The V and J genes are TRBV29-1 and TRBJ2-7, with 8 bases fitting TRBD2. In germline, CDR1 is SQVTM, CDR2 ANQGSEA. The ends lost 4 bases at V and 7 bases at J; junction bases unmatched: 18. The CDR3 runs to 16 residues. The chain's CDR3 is CSVVPAPTSVPQEQYF. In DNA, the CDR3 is TGCAGCGTTGTTCCCGCTCCGACTAGCGTTCCCCAGGAGCAGTACTTC.

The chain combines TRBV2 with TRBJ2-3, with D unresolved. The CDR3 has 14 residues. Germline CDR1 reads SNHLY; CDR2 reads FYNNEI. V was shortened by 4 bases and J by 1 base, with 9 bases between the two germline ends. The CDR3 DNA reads TGTGCCAGCAGTGGTATAGACGGCACAGATACGCAGTATTTT. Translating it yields CASSGIDGTDTQYF.